These 15 T cell receptor beta chains share one sample of origin, sequenced in a study of blood T cell repertoires in COVID-19. The repertoire was sequenced with immunoSEQ multiplex PCR; TCRdb's copy has only in-frame clones and lacks some. The sample yields about 33,000 clones, 78% seen once. The sequenced sample consisted of peripheral blood. Every receptor here comes from an older man with acute or convalescent COVID-19.

The chain has TRBV15 and TRBJ2-2; D may be TRBD2 (5 bases). The CDR3 spans 12 residues. Germline CDR1 and CDR2: LNHNV and YYDKDF (reference sequence). Trimming cost V 7 bases and J 3 bases, with 6 bases left between them. The CDR3 spells CATKRDTGELFF. The CDR3 bases are TGTGCCACCAAGAGGGACACCGGGGAGCTGTTTTTT.

The V gene is TRBV19, the J gene TRBJ1-1; TRBD1 agrees at 7 bases. CDR1 and CDR2 from the germline V gene are LNHDA and SQIVND (reference sequence). There are 14 residues in the CDR3. Unmatched junction bases numbered 5, after V lost 3 bases and J lost 4 bases. CDR3 region: CASSIFNRGTEAFF. Written as DNA, the CDR3 is TGTGCCAGTAGTATCTTTAACAGGGGCACTGAAGCTTTCTTT.

The chain is built from TRBV19 and TRBJ1-2; possibly TRBD1 for D (6 bases). V shed 4 bases and J shed 4 bases, with 16 bases lying between them. The CDR3 runs 15 residues. CDR1 is LNHDA, CDR2 SQIVND, per germline (reference sequence). DNA of the CDR3: TGTGCCAGTAGTAACTACCTTACAGGGTCCTATGGCTACACCTTC. It translates to CASSNYLTGSYGYTF.

The chain recombines TRBV5-6 with TRBJ2-5; D unresolved. The germline gives CDR1 SGHDT, CDR2 YYEEEE. Trimming took off 1 base at V and 0 bases at J, with 13 bases between the two ends. The CDR3 is made up of 16 amino acids. CDR3: CASSLRQATHQETQYF. Written as DNA, the CDR3 is TGTGCCAGCAGCTTGAGGCAGGCCACTCACCAAGAGACCCAGTACTTC. Filled out from reference TRBV5-6 and TRBJ2-5, the complete variable domain reads DAGVTQSPTHLIKTRGQQVTLRCSPKSGHDTVSWYQQALGQGPQFIFQYYEEEERQRGNFPDRFSGHQFPNYSSELNVNALLLGDSALYLCASSLRQATHQETQYFGPGTRLLVL.

This chain connects TRBV6-2 or TRBV6-3 to TRBJ1-2; tentative D call: TRBD1 (6 bases). V was cut by 2 bases and J by 8 bases, with 9 bases left in between. Germline CDR1 is MNHEY and CDR2 is SVGEGT. The CDR3 is made up of 12 amino acids. The CDR3 sequence is CASSYGGVGYTF. CDR3 DNA sequence: TGTGCCAGCAGTTACGGGGGCGTAGGCTACACCTTC.

This rearrangement joins TRBV7-8 to TRBJ1-6; 9 positions match TRBD1. J gave up 10 bases and V 6 bases, and 10 bases lay outside the gene matches. Germline CDR1 reads SGHVS; CDR2 reads FQNEAQ. The CDR3 has 15 residues. The DNA of the CDR3 is TGTGCCAGCAGATCGTCGGACAGGGGAGGATCACCCCTCCACTTT. Amino acids: CASRSSDRGGSPLHF.

Written as DNA, the CDR3 is TGTGCCAGCAGCTTAGCGATGCCCGGGACAGGGGGCGGCGAGCAGTACTTC. It is translated as CASSLAMPGTGGGEQYF. The V gene is TRBV7-6, the J gene TRBJ2-7; 12 positions match TRBD1. Germline values: CDR1 SGHVS, CDR2 FNYEAQ. The CDR3 contains 17 residues. V was pared by 0 bases and J by 6 bases, with 9 bases of the junction left unmatched.

The rearrangement uses TRBV6-6 and TRBJ2-4; possible D gene TRBD1, 6 bases. Trimming pared 7 bases from V and 9 bases from J, leaving 16 bases between. This CDR3 has 13 amino acids. CDR1 MNHNY and CDR2 SVGAGI come from the germline V gene (reference sequence). CDR3 region: CASTPETGTIQYF. CDR3 nucleotides: TGTGCCAGCACCCCCGAGACAGGCACCATTCAGTACTTC.

The chain has TRBV27 and TRBJ1-5; tentative D call: TRBD1 (5 bases). V lost 3 bases and J lost 6, with 15 bases in between. The CDR3 has 15 amino acids. Germline lookup yields CDR1 MNHEY and CDR2 SMNVEV (reference sequence). CDR3 in amino acids: CASSFRGDLSQPQHF. CDR3 sequence (DNA): TGTGCCAGCAGTTTCCGGGGGGACTTGAGTCAGCCCCAGCATTTT.

This clone was seen only once. The genes are TRBV24-1 and TRBJ2-1; possibly TRBD1 for D (7 bases). V lost 2 bases to trimming and J lost 5 bases, with 15 bases between them. The CDR3 totals 16 residues. Germline V gene sequence: CDR1 KGHDR, CDR2 SFDVKD. CDR3 loop: CATSDSTGTPNNEQFF. The CDR3 DNA reads as TGTGCCACCAGTGATTCGACAGGGACTCCTAACAATGAGCAGTTCTTC.

This clone is a singleton in its sample. The rearrangement joins TRBV6-5 to TRBJ2-2, with 7 bases identical to TRBD1. CDR1 and CDR2 from the germline V gene are MNHEY and SVGAGI. This CDR3 is 14 amino acids long. V was clipped by 2 bases and J by 5 bases; unmatched bases: 2. The CDR3 DNA follows: TGTGCCAGCAGTTACCCAGGGGGAACCGGGGAGCTGTTTTTT. Its translation is CASSYPGGTGELFF.

The chain is built from TRBV6-5 and TRBJ1-6, with D maybe TRBD1 (5 bases). In germline, CDR1 is MNHEY, CDR2 SVGAGI. The CDR3 runs to 15 residues. V was pared by 6 bases and J by 5 bases, with 14 bases between. CDR3 in amino acids: CASSFLTGDNSPLHF. The CDR3 bases are TGTGCCAGCAGCTTTTTAACAGGCGATAATTCACCCCTCCACTTT.

The chain recombines TRBV5-1 with TRBJ2-1, with D perhaps matching TRBD1 (6 bases). Germline V CDR1 and CDR2: SGHRS, YFSETQ. V was trimmed by 6 bases and J by 1 base, leaving 11 bases between them. This CDR3 region has 14 residues. CDR3 sequence: CASNRDRSYNEQFF. The CDR3 DNA is TGCGCCAGCAACAGGGATAGGTCCTACAATGAGCAGTTCTTC. The full variable domain, with the rest looked up from reference TRBV5-1 and TRBJ2-1, is KAGVTQTPRYLIKTRGQQVTLSCSPISGHRSVSWYQQTPGQGLQFLFEYFSETQRNKGNFPGRFSGRQFSNSRSEMNVSTLELGDSALYLCASNRDRSYNEQFFGPGTRLTVL.

The rearrangement joins TRBV11-2 to TRBJ2-7; 7 bases are shared with TRBD2. The CDR3 runs to 16 residues. V lost 5 bases, J lost 5 bases, and 15 bases stayed unmatched. CDR1 and CDR2 from the germline V gene are SGHAT and FQNNGV. Here the CDR3 reads CASSRSGGGGGDEQYF. CDR3 in DNA: TGTGCCAGCAGCAGGTCCGGAGGAGGTGGGGGGGACGAGCAGTACTTC.

The chain couples TRBV4-3 to TRBJ1-1, with unresolved D. Germline V gives CDR1 LGHNA, CDR2 YSLEER. There are 13 residues in the CDR3. V gave up 3 bases and J gave up 1 base, with 6 bases separating them. The CDR3, as DNA: TGCGCCAGCAGCCACCACAAGAACACTGAAGCTTTCTTT. Translation gives CASSHHKNTEAFF.